A single sample gave rise to the 24 T cell receptor beta chains below, sequenced in a study of metastatic and nonmetastatic thyroid tumors. With MiXCR, TCRdb reprocessed the PCR reads. The table records under 50,000 clones, more than 20% of them present only once. No patient received treatment before thyroid surgery. Sequencing input: blood. The receptors shown here come from a male donor with papillary thyroid cancer or a benign thyroid nodule (not recorded which). Some clones in this sample may be carry-over from other donors' samples.

This clone was detected a few times. A read error may account for a junction end that differs from germline. The chain carries TRBV6-2 or TRBV6-3 and TRBJ1-1; a weak D match, TRBD1 (5 bases). CDR3 length: 15 residues. Germline CDR1 is MNHEY and CDR2 is SVGEGT. The CDR3 here is CASSYSGTVDTEAFF. DNA for the CDR3: TGCGCCAGCAGTTACTCGGGGACCGTGGACACTGAAGCTTTCTTC.

Note on this clone: One junction end does not reproduce the germline sequence, and a read error may be involved. V is TRBV3-1 and J is TRBJ2-2; D possibly corresponds to TRBD2 (5 bases). CDR1 and CDR2 (germline): LGHDT, YNNKEL (reference sequence). CDR3 length equals 16 residues. The DNA of the CDR3 is TGTGTCAGCGGCCAAGTCCATGCGATCCGATCCGGGGAGCTGTTTTTT. Protein: CVSGQVHAIRSGELFF.

The chain is built from TRBV7-3 and TRBJ2-3, with 9 nucleotides matching TRBD2. The length of the CDR3 is 17 residues. Germline CDR1 reads SGHTA; CDR2 reads FQGTGA. V lost 1 base to trimming and J lost 4 bases; unmatched junction nucleotides: 9. CDR3 coding DNA: TGTGCCAGCAGCTTAATTGGCGGGAGGGCCTCGGCAGATACGCAGTATTTT. Translated: CASSLIGGRASADTQYF.

This chain joins TRBV20-1 and TRBJ1-2; 7 nucleotides line up with TRBD1. CDR3 size: 12 residues. CDR1 DFQATT and CDR2 SNEGSKA come from the germline V gene (reference sequence). Trimming cost V 3 bases and J 7 bases; bases outside gene matches: 5. CDR3 region: CSASDREGGYTF. The CDR3 region has the DNA TGCAGTGCTAGTGACAGGGAGGGTGGCTACACCTTC.

This rearrangement joins TRBV19 to TRBJ2-7, with TRBD1 matching 11 bases. Unmatched junction bases numbered 7, after V lost 5 bases and J lost 4 bases. The germline CDR1 and CDR2 sequences are LNHDA and SQIVND (reference sequence). There are 15 residues in the CDR3. The CDR3 nucleotides read TGTGCCAGTAGTGACCCTCGGGACAGGGGGTACGAGCAGTACTTC. Protein sequence: CASSDPRDRGYEQYF.

This clone was seen repeatedly, ten times or more. This rearrangement joins TRBV5-1 to TRBJ1-1; D gene uncertain. The germline V gene has CDR1 SGHRS and CDR2 YFSETQ. The CDR3 loop spans 15 amino acids. V was trimmed by 2 bases and J by 0 bases, leaving 11 bases between them. CDR3 protein: CASSFRIEMNTEAFF. The CDR3 bases are TGCGCCAGCAGCTTTCGTATTGAGATGAACACTGAAGCTTTCTTT.

About this clone: Other DNA sequences in the same sample also yield this CDR3. The V and J genes are TRBV19 and TRBJ1-5; D unclear. The V gene lost 3 bases and the J gene lost 1 base, with 4 bases spanning the gap. CDR3 length equals 13 residues. The V gene's germline CDR1 is LNHDA and CDR2 SQIVND (reference sequence). CDR3 loop: CASSIESNQPQHF. The CDR3 DNA sequence: TGTGCCAGTAGTATTGAAAGCAATCAGCCCCAGCATTTT.

This clone was seen at least ten times. The J gene is TRBJ2-7, the V gene TRBV5-6; 7 bases are shared with TRBD1. Germline lookup yields CDR1 SGHDT and CDR2 YYEEEE. The CDR3 consists of 16 residues. Losses at the gene ends were 6 bases for V and 2 bases for J; bases not matched to a gene: 14. This chain's CDR3 is CASTKAEGQLAYEQYF. The CDR3 bases are TGTGCCAGCACCAAAGCCGAGGGACAGCTCGCCTACGAGCAGTACTTC.

This clone was counted many times. With a much larger clone just one base away, this may be a read error. The chain joins TRBV27 to TRBJ2-3, with 8 nucleotides matching TRBD1. Looked up from germline, CDR1 is MNHEY and CDR2 is SMNVEV (reference sequence). The V gene end was trimmed by 8 bases and the J gene end by 6 bases; junction bases not matched to a gene: 10. This CDR3 comprises 14 residues. This chain's CDR3 is CASGSTGGRDTQYF. The CDR3 DNA is TGTGCCAGCGGTTCCACAGGGGGTAGGGATACGCAGTATTTT.

The genes are TRBV30 and TRBJ2-2, with 9 bases that match TRBD2. The CDR3 contains 16 residues. Looked up from germline, CDR1 is GTSNPN and CDR2 is SVGIG (reference sequence). Trimming at V came to 2 bases and at J to 2 bases, leaving 6 bases not matched to a gene. CDR3 loop: CAWSFKAGGNTGELFF. In nucleotides, the CDR3 is TGTGCCTGGAGTTTTAAAGCGGGGGGAAACACCGGGGAGCTGTTTTTT.

The chain uses TRBV20-1 and TRBJ2-7; 10 bases agree with TRBD1. Trimming removed 8 bases from V and 4 bases from J; junction bases left unmatched: 17. Germline assignment: CDR1 DFQATT and CDR2 SNEGSKA (reference sequence). The CDR3 is 16 amino acids. CDR3 loop: CSPAGEQGTGAYEQYF. CDR3 nucleotides: TGCAGTCCAGCTGGGGAACAGGGGACAGGGGCTTACGAGCAGTACTTC.

This clone was found many times. This chain links TRBV6-1 with TRBJ2-3; TRBD2 matches 7 bases. This CDR3 has 15 residues. Germline-derived CDR1 and CDR2 are MNHNS and SASEGT. V shed 8 bases and J 0 bases; nucleotides not matched to a gene: 8. For the CDR3, the DNA is TGTGCCAGCCGCCCCCCTAGCGGTAGCACAGATACGCAGTATTTT. Its translation: CASRPPSGSTDTQYF.

This clone has just a few counts. Written as DNA, the CDR3 is TGTGCCAGTAGTAAGCCTCCCGGGACTAGCGGCAACCACGAGCAGTACTTC. It codes for CASSKPPGTSGNHEQYF. V is TRBV19 and J is TRBJ2-7, with 11 bases that match TRBD2. Germline V lookup: CDR1 LNHDA, CDR2 SQIVND (reference sequence). The ends lost 4 bases at V and 5 bases at J; junction bases unmatched: 13. This CDR3 is 17 amino acids long.

The table lists this clone with a count of one. The chain is built from TRBV30 and TRBJ1-2; no definite D call. V gave up 0 bases and J gave up 3 bases, with 5 bases separating them. This CDR3 is 12 amino acids long. Germline V gene data show CDR1 as GTSNPN and CDR2 as SVGIG (reference sequence). The CDR3 region has the DNA TGTGCCTGGAGTGTAGCGGACTATGGCTACACCTTC. Translated, it gives CAWSVADYGYTF.

The V gene is TRBV20-1, the J gene TRBJ1-2; unclear D gene. The germline CDR1 and CDR2 sequences are DFQATT and SNEGSKA (reference sequence). V was shortened by 0 bases and J by 5 bases, with 7 bases between the two germline ends. The CDR3 loop spans 12 amino acids. CDR3 sequence reads: CSARDVGYGYTF. Here the CDR3 DNA reads TGCAGTGCTAGAGACGTGGGTTATGGCTACACCTTC.

The gene calls are TRBV25-1 and TRBJ1-3; D unresolved. V gave up 0 bases and J gave up 4 bases, with 4 bases separating them. The CDR3 totals 13 residues. The germline gives CDR1 MGHDK, CDR2 SYGVNS. CDR3 region: CASSEYVGNTIYF. The CDR3 DNA follows: TGTGCCAGCAGTGAATACGTAGGAAACACCATATATTTT.

This clone was observed many times. V gene TRBV4-1 combines with J gene TRBJ2-7, with 10 bases fitting TRBD1. CDR3 length equals 16 residues. Trimming cost V 4 bases and J 1 base; bases outside gene matches: 7. Per germline, CDR1 MGHRA and CDR2 YSYEKL. The CDR3 sequence is CASSRTGTGVSYEQYF. In DNA form, the CDR3 reads TGCGCCAGCAGCCGTACCGGGACAGGGGTATCCTACGAGCAGTACTTC.

This clone has at least ten counts. The chain is built from TRBV11-3 and TRBJ2-1; 10 nucleotides agree with TRBD2. Trimming cost V 3 bases and J 7 bases; bases outside gene matches: 6. The CDR3 extends over 15 amino acids. CDR1 is SGHNT and CDR2 is YENEEA in the germline V gene. CDR3 in DNA: TGTGCCAGCAGCTTTAGCGGGAGGCCGGAAAATGAGCAGTTCTTC. It translates to CASSFSGRPENEQFF.

This chain connects TRBV10-1 to TRBJ1-1, with TRBD1 matching 7 bases. Germline V CDR1 and CDR2: WNHNN, SYGVQD (reference sequence). The V segment lost 4 bases and the J segment 0 bases; nucleotides outside the gene matches: 2. This CDR3 is 14 amino acids long. CDR3 loop: CASSAGGMNTEAFF. DNA for the CDR3: TGCGCCAGCAGTGCAGGGGGAATGAACACTGAAGCTTTCTTT.

This clone was picked up many times. This rearrangement joins TRBV9 to TRBJ2-2; no definite D call. Germline-derived CDR1 and CDR2 are SGDLS and YYNGEE. The CDR3 has 15 residues. Trimming cost V 3 bases and J 3 bases, with 12 bases left between them. CDR3 sequence (DNA): TGTGCCAGCAGCGCCAACGAAATTTACACCGGGGAGCTGTTTTTT. It translates to CASSANEIYTGELFF.

There are many counts of this clone. The V gene is TRBV27, the J gene TRBJ2-6; 8 positions agree with TRBD2. This CDR3 is 17 amino acids long. Germline CDR1 reads MNHEY; CDR2 reads SMNVEV (reference sequence). The ends lost 5 bases at V and 4 bases at J; junction bases unmatched: 10. Written as DNA, the CDR3 is TGTGCCAGCAGTCCCTGGGGACTAGAGGAAGGGGCCAACGTCCTGACTTTC. Translation gives CASSPWGLEEGANVLTF.

The rearrangement joins TRBV4-3 to TRBJ1-5; possible D gene TRBD1, 6 bases. The CDR3 length is 14 residues. Germline V CDR1 and CDR2: LGHNA, YSLEER. Trimming shortened V by 1 base and J by 4 bases, and 8 bases separated the two germline ends. This CDR3 is CASSQGGTNQPQHF. In DNA, the CDR3 is TGCGCCAGCAGCCAAGGGGGGACAAATCAGCCCCAGCATTTT.

The genes are TRBV11-3 and TRBJ2-3; D call uncertain. The CDR3 length is 15 residues. Looked up from germline, CDR1 is SGHNT and CDR2 is YENEEA. The V gene lost 5 bases and the J gene lost 2 bases, with 14 bases spanning the gap. The CDR3 loop reads CASSPMVASTDTQYF. DNA of the CDR3: TGTGCCAGCAGCCCAATGGTCGCCTCCACAGATACGCAGTATTTT.

This clone was detected only a few times. The J gene is TRBJ2-1, the V gene TRBV30; perhaps TRBD1 as D (6 bases). The V end lost 3 bases, the J end lost 5 bases, and 8 bases lay between the germline ends. The V gene's germline CDR1 is GTSNPN and CDR2 SVGIG (reference sequence). There are 12 residues in the CDR3. CDR3 sequence (DNA): TGTGCCTGGAGGGGGGCCAACAATGAGCAGTTCTTC. Translated, it gives CAWRGANNEQFF.